This TCR beta chain was observed in a study of T-cell reconstitution after alpha-beta-depleted transplantation in children. As to this clonotype: Its antigen is not identified.

V gave up 4 bases and J gave up 7 bases; unmatched junction bases: 7. CDR1 and CDR2 (germline): MGHRA, YSYEKL. The CDR3 has 15 amino acids. Findings of the study overall: At one year after transplant, newly produced T cells mostly accounted for T-cell counts and diversity. Surviving recipient T cells and thymic progenitors accounted for the high day-60 TCRbeta diversity observed in some patients. The study reportedly traced alpha-beta T cells about two months after transplant to several hundred expanded graft clones.

TCRbeta library construction was performed incorporating unique molecular identifiers. TCRdb passed the PCR reads through MiXCR, listing each CDR3 protein once. The sample carries 700,000 to 850,000 distinct CDR3 sequences, about 15% recorded once. The source material was PBMCs, mostly from graft donor cells, sampled 360 days after TCRalphabeta/CD19-depleted stem cell transplant. This clonotype originated in a male patient between 10 and 17 years old who had a stem cell transplant for acute lymphoblastic leukemia, so the T cells may come from the graft donor. This chain uses TRBV4-1 with TRBJ2-1, with 10 bases fitting TRBD2. The CDR3 loop reads CASSRPIAGGNEQFF. The CDR3 DNA follows: TGCGCCAGCAGCCGACCGATAGCGGGAGGAAATGAGCAGTTCTTC.